This T cell receptor beta chain was found in a study of PD-1 blockade in classical Hodgkin lymphoma. Study-level background: Once every 2 weeks, patients received intravenous nivolumab at 3 mg/kg. Study-level findings and limits: Newly diagnosed patients and complete responders had comparable diversity at baseline. A reduction in baseline TCR diversity was reportedly seen in newly diagnosed patients relative to healthy donors. Repertoires differed for reasons still undefined, possibly disease activity or prior therapy.

Time point noted: cycle 4 day 1 (C4D1), after less than seven weeks of nivolumab. Every patient experienced relapse after autologous stem cell transplantation, and brentuximab vedotin exposure varied. Notes on this clone: No antigen is known for it.

TCRdb's table, derived via immunoSEQ multiplex PCR, lists solely in-frame clones and lacks some. The data show tens of thousands of clones, roughly 82% seen once. Deletions cut 4 bases from V and 3 bases from J, with 17 bases between. This CDR3 comprises 16 residues. From germline, CDR1 is LNHDA and CDR2 SQIVND (reference sequence). The material was peripheral blood mononuclear cells (PBMCs), obtained before the fourth cycle of nivolumab. The chain has TRBV19 and TRBJ2-3; D is perhaps TRBD1 or TRBD2 (6 bases each). This sequence originates from a human donor with classical Hodgkin lymphoma. CDR3 in amino acids: CASSSGVAGTTDTQYF. In nucleotides, the CDR3 is TGTGCCAGTAGTAGTGGGGTGGCGGGGACAACAGATACGCAGTATTTT.